What follows is one T cell receptor (beta chain) and its context. Antigen unknown. Using the 5' RACE reads, TCRdb records one entry per CDR3 protein without DNA. The ten most abundant clones cover 5.6% of a sample with about 300,000 distinct CDR3 sequences. The data were obtained in a study of monozygotic twins with inflammatory bowel disease. The CDR3 has 14 amino acids. Germline CDR1 reads SGHRS; CDR2 reads YFSETQ. The study's findings and limits: Clonotypes shared with others were fewer in IBD patients than in healthy twins, especially with disease activity. Telling different T cell subtypes apart from each other was not possible. The authors note that differing immunosuppressive treatments may have added variability to patient repertoires. IBD patients had lower TCRbeta diversity (inverse Simpson) than healthy co-twins.

Sequencing input: blood. The sequence was obtained from a human donor with ulcerative colitis or Crohn's disease, or a healthy co-twin of an affected twin (not recorded which). The chain has TRBV5-1 and TRBJ2-7; the TCRdb call, TRBD1, lacks DNA for checking. CDR3 amino acids: CASSLNPGFYEQYF.